The next 21 T cell receptor beta chains were all read from a single sample in a study of CD8 T cell repertoires and HIV-1 epitope variants (dated by TCRdb to 2020 to 2021). Libraries came from the immunoSEQ multiplex PCR assay. TCRdb obtained this table from immuneACCESS and retained in-frame rearrangements with V and J assigned. These tables miss some clones; where compared with another copy, unresolved V genes account for less than half of the shortfall, and the remainder is unexplained. The sample table holds around 5,100 clones, of which approximately 61% were seen once. The ten most abundant clones make up roughly 43% of the sample. These receptors lack a known antigen. The sample consisted of cultured CD8+ T cells derived from PBMCs. These receptors all come from a male donor with HIV.

The chain joins TRBV21-1 to TRBJ2-3; the table names TRBD2, a call not compared with the DNA. TRBV21-1 counts as a pseudogene. This CDR3 has 16 amino acids. CDR3 amino acids: CASSRRLAASTDTQYF. The CDR3 DNA follows: TGTGCCAGCAGCAGACGACTAGCGGCTAGCACAGATACGCAGTATTTT.

This rearrangement joins TRBV5-6 to TRBJ1-1; TRBD1 matches 7 bases. This CDR3 has 14 residues. CDR1 and CDR2 from the germline V gene are SGHDT and YYEEEE. V lost 0 bases to trimming and J lost 4 bases; unmatched junction nucleotides: 3. CDR3: CASSLGTGFTEAFF. The CDR3 DNA follows: TGTGCCAGCAGCTTGGGGACAGGCTTCACTGAAGCTTTCTTT.

V is TRBV7-9 and J is TRBJ2-1; no clear D. V lost 8 bases, J lost 4 bases, and 9 bases lay in between. The germline CDR1 and CDR2 sequences are SEHNR and FQNEAQ (reference sequence). This CDR3 contains 12 residues. The CDR3 DNA is TGTGCCAGCCCTGGAGCGTACAATGAGCAGTTCTTC. Residues: CASPGAYNEQFF.

V is TRBV7-3 and J is TRBJ2-1, with TRBD2 identical over 8 bases. V shed 3 bases and J 2 bases; nucleotides not matched to a gene: 3. This CDR3 has 15 amino acids. The germline V gene has CDR1 SGHTA and CDR2 FQGTGA. In DNA, the CDR3 is TGTGCCAGCAGCTTGGCGGGGGGAACCTACAATGAGCAGTTCTTC. As protein: CASSLAGGTYNEQFF.

The chain has TRBV4-3 and TRBJ2-7, with TRBD2 identical over 10 bases. This CDR3 has 14 amino acids. Looked up from germline, CDR1 is LGHNA and CDR2 is YSLEER. V lost 2 bases to trimming and J lost 5 bases; unmatched junction nucleotides: 3. CDR3 DNA: TGCGCCAGCAGCCAACTAGCGGGAGACCACGAGCAGTACTTC. It yields the protein CASSQLAGDHEQYF.

J is TRBJ2-3 and V is TRBV7-6; TRBD2 matches 9 bases. CDR3 length: 18 residues. Trimming took 0 bases from V and 0 from J; bases not matched to a gene: 7. Germline assignment: CDR1 SGHVS and CDR2 FNYEAQ. CDR3 amino acids: CASSLARASGTSTDTQYF. The CDR3 DNA reads TGTGCCAGCAGCTTAGCGCGGGCTAGCGGGACGAGCACAGATACGCAGTATTTT.

The chain recombines TRBV9 with TRBJ2-5; maybe TRBD1 (6 bases). CDR3 length equals 14 residues. Germline V gene data show CDR1 as SGDLS and CDR2 as YYNGEE. The V end was cut by 0 bases, the J end by 5 bases, with 11 bases between. The DNA for the CDR3 is TGTGCCAGCAGCGTAGAAGGGGGTCTGGAGACCCAGTACTTC. Translated: CASSVEGGLETQYF.

The chain uses TRBV28 and TRBJ2-5, with TRBD1 matching 7 bases. The trim removed 3 bases at V and 4 bases at J, leaving 11 bases unmatched. CDR1 and CDR2 (germline): MDHEN, SYDVKM. The CDR3 has 16 amino acids. The CDR3 DNA sequence: TGTGCCAGCAGTTTGATATCGGGCAGGGGGTTAGAGACCCAGTACTTC. It codes for CASSLISGRGLETQYF. The full variable domain, completed using reference TRBV28 and TRBJ2-5, is DVKVTQSSRYLVKRTGEKVFLECVQDMDHENMFWYRQDPGLGLRLIYFSYDVKMKEKGDIPEGYSVSREKKERFSLILESASTNQTSMYLCASSLISGRGLETQYFGPGTRLLVL.

As DNA, the CDR3 is TGTGCCAGCAGTTTCCCTAGGATGGGAGGGCCGATTGAGCAGTTCTTC. Translated, it gives CASSFPRMGGPIEQFF. The chain recombines TRBV28 with TRBJ2-1; 7 bases are shared with TRBD2. The CDR3 loop spans 16 amino acids. J gave up 9 bases and V 3 bases, and 14 bases lay outside the gene matches. CDR1 is MDHEN, CDR2 SYDVKM, per germline.

The chain has TRBV28 and TRBJ2-7, with D perhaps TRBD1 (6 bases). The V and J ends lost 5 bases and 1 base respectively, with 18 bases between them. The germline V gene encodes CDR1 MDHEN and CDR2 SYDVKM. This CDR3 has 16 amino acids. The CDR3 bases are TGTGCCAGCAGTCCAACCCTTCGACAGGTTTCCTACGAGCAGTACTTC. Its translation is CASSPTLRQVSYEQYF.

V and J are TRBV28 and TRBJ2-3, with D maybe TRBD2 (5 bases). Trimming removed 3 bases from V and 0 bases from J, with 16 bases in between. Germline CDR1 reads MDHEN; CDR2 reads SYDVKM. The length of the CDR3 is 17 residues. CDR3 region: CASSFPDSRTSTDTQYF. The CDR3 bases are TGTGCCAGCAGTTTCCCGGACTCTCGAACTAGCACAGATACGCAGTATTTT.

The chain employs TRBV4-3 and TRBJ1-4; no firm D call. Trimming left V 0 bases short and J 2 bases short, with 7 bases between. Germline CDR1 reads LGHNA; CDR2 reads YSLEER. The CDR3 contains 15 residues. Here the CDR3 reads CASSQDLGTNEKLFF. The DNA of the CDR3 is TGCGCCAGCAGCCAAGACCTGGGGACTAATGAAAAACTGTTTTTT.

This clone has a handful of counts. The V call is TRBV7-6, the J call TRBJ2-2; 7 bases map to TRBD2. CDR1 and CDR2 (germline): SGHVS, FNYEAQ. Trimming at V came to 3 bases and at J to 4 bases, leaving 2 bases not matched to a gene. The CDR3 is made up of 14 amino acids. CDR3 region: CASSLTGGTGELFF. CDR3 DNA: TGTGCCAGCAGCTTGACGGGGGGCACCGGGGAGCTGTTTTTT.

This chain uses TRBV10-2 with TRBJ2-7; the D is unclear. The CDR3 consists of 14 residues. Germline loops: CDR1 WSHSY, CDR2 SAAADI. The V gene lost 4 bases and the J gene lost 4 bases, with 14 bases spanning the gap. CDR3 sequence reads: CASSVAESFYEQYF. The CDR3 nucleotides are TGCGCCAGCAGTGTTGCGGAAAGTTTTTACGAGCAGTACTTC.

This clone was recorded a few times. This chain uses TRBV28 with TRBJ1-2; 7 nucleotides line up with TRBD1. Germline V gene sequence: CDR1 MDHEN, CDR2 SYDVKM. This CDR3 contains 13 residues. V lost 7 bases and J lost 2; bases outside the gene matches: 4. DNA for the CDR3: TGTGCCAGCACTCCGACAGGGAACTATGGCTACACCTTC. Translation: CASTPTGNYGYTF.

The chain uses TRBV5-1 and TRBJ2-2; D is perhaps TRBD1 (5 bases). CDR3 length: 15 residues. V was trimmed by 0 bases and J by 3 bases, leaving 9 bases between them. CDR1 is SGHRS, CDR2 YFSETQ, per germline. As DNA, the CDR3 is TGCGCCAGCAGCTTGGCTGGCAGGGACACCGGGGAGCTGTTTTTT. This sequence encodes CASSLAGRDTGELFF.

This clone was seen a few times. The chain uses TRBV5-4 and TRBJ1-3; D unclear. This CDR3 contains 13 residues. Per germline, CDR1 SGHNT and CDR2 YYREEE (reference sequence). Trimming shortened V by 2 bases and J by 4 bases, and 7 bases separated the two germline ends. The CDR3 loop is CASSFVGGNTIYF. In DNA, the CDR3 is TGTGCCAGCAGCTTCGTTGGGGGAAACACCATATATTTT.

The chain employs TRBV12-5 and TRBJ2-5; 9 bases align to TRBD2. This CDR3 spans 15 amino acids. J gave up 6 bases and V 6 bases, and 11 bases lay outside the gene matches. Germline V gene lookup returns CDR1 LGHNT and CDR2 FRNRAP. CDR3: CASGAGIAGEQTQYF. The CDR3 DNA reads TGTGCTAGTGGAGCTGGAATAGCGGGAGAACAGACCCAGTACTTC.

This rearrangement joins TRBV10-3 to TRBJ1-1; D call uncertain. The CDR3 runs 13 residues. Germline loops: CDR1 ENHRY, CDR2 SYGVKD. The V and J ends lost 6 bases and 0 bases respectively, with 8 bases between them. CDR3 loop: CAISLEVNTEAFF. The CDR3 region has the DNA TGTGCCATCAGCCTCGAAGTGAACACTGAAGCTTTCTTT.

The V call is TRBV4-3, the J call TRBJ2-1; 8 bases map to TRBD2. CDR3 length: 18 residues. CDR1 and CDR2 from the germline V gene are LGHNA and YSLEER. V was pared by 1 base and J by 2 bases, with 10 bases of the junction left unmatched. CDR3 DNA sequence: TGCGCCAGCAGCCAAGCCCAGCCCGGGGGGGCTACCTACAATGAGCAGTTCTTC. Protein product: CASSQAQPGGATYNEQFF.

This clone was seen more than once but under ten times. V and J are TRBV5-1 and TRBJ2-7; D ambiguous. The CDR3 extends over 13 amino acids. The V and J ends lost 6 bases and 4 bases respectively, with 14 bases between them. Germline V gene data show CDR1 as SGHRS and CDR2 as YFSETQ. CDR3: CASTTSYGYEQYF. CDR3 sequence (DNA): TGCGCCAGCACCACGAGCTACGGGTACGAGCAGTACTTC.